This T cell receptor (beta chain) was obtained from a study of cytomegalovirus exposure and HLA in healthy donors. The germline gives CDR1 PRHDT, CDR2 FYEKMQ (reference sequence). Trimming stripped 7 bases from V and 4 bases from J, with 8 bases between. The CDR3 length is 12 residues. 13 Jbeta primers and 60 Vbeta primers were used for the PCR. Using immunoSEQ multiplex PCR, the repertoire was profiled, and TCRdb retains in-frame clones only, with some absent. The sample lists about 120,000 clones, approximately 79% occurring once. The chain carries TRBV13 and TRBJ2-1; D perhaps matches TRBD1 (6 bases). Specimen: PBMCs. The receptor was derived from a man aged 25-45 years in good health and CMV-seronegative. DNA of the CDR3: TGTGCCAGCACTACAGGGTACAATGAGCAGTTCTTC. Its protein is CASTTGYNEQFF.